The present TCR beta chain was sequenced within a study of cytomegalovirus exposure and HLA in healthy donors. Primers for the PCR totalled 60 Vbeta and 13 Jbeta. TCRdb's table, derived via immunoSEQ multiplex PCR, lists solely in-frame clones and lacks some. The data contain approximately 130,000 clones, approximately 77% of them singletons. There are 14 residues in the CDR3. The germline V gene encodes CDR1 SEHNR and CDR2 FQNEAQ (reference sequence). V was clipped by 4 bases and J by 4 bases; unmatched bases: 4. This clone turned up a few times. This clonotype was sampled from a man younger than 30 in good health and CMV-seronegative. V usage is TRBV7-9 and J usage is TRBJ1-3; TRBD1 matches 7 bases. Sequencing was performed on PBMCs. The CDR3 loop reads CASSWTGSGNTIYF. The CDR3 DNA reads as TGTGCCAGCAGCTGGACAGGCTCGGGAAACACCATATATTTT. The complete variable domain, with remaining parts taken from reference TRBV7-9 and TRBJ1-3, reads DTGVSQNPRHKITKRGQNVTFRCDPISEHNRLYWYRQTLGQGPEFLTYFQNEAQLEKSRLLSDRFSAERPKGSFSTLEIQRTEQGDSAMYLCASSWTGSGNTIYFGEGSWLTVV.